These 11 T cell receptor beta chains were all obtained from the same sample, sequenced in a study of CD8 T cells in ankylosing spondylitis. MiXCR was run by TCRdb on the 5' RACE reads, yielding one entry per CDR3 protein. The repertoire has some 240,000 distinct CDR3 sequences, 18% of them found once; the top ten carry about a third. Sequencing was carried out using blood, either unsorted or a sorted T cell fraction (not recorded which). Receptors originate from a male donor with ankylosing spondylitis or in good health (not recorded which).

A few counts support this clonotype. The chain carries TRBV27 and TRBJ2-1; D is unresolved. This CDR3 spans 14 amino acids. V gave up 4 bases and J gave up 6 bases, with 13 bases separating them. CDR1 and CDR2 (germline): MNHEY, SMNVEV (reference sequence). CDR3 sequence: CASSSPLSPNEQFF. The CDR3 region has the DNA TGTGCCAGCAGTTCACCCCTCAGCCCCAATGAGCAGTTCTTC.

This chain uses TRBV21-1 with TRBJ2-7; the table's D call, TRBD2, was not checked against the DNA. TRBV21-1 is described as a pseudogene. The CDR3 spans 17 residues. The CDR3 loop reads CASSIRRASGRANEQYF. As DNA, the CDR3 is TGTGCCAGCAGCATCCGAAGGGCTAGCGGGAGGGCTAACGAGCAGTACTTC.

The chain employs TRBV29-1 and TRBJ2-1; 9 nucleotides align to TRBD2. Germline V gives CDR1 SQVTM, CDR2 ANQGSEA. Germline trimming cut 4 bases from V and 13 bases from J; bases unmatched to any gene: 11. This CDR3 region has 13 residues. The CDR3 protein is CSVGGLAQGIQFF. The CDR3 DNA reads TGCAGCGTTGGGGGACTAGCCCAGGGAATACAGTTCTTC.

Only a few counts were recorded for this clonotype. CDR3 residues: CAIPRDFNYEQYF. The CDR3 DNA reads TGTGCCATACCCCGGGACTTTAACTACGAGCAGTACTTC. This chain links TRBV10-3 with TRBJ2-7, with TRBD2 as a possible D gene (6 bases). Per germline, CDR1 ENHRY and CDR2 SYGVKD. The CDR3 runs 13 residues. V was cut by 9 bases and J by 3 bases, with 15 bases left in between.

This clonotype occurred many times. This chain links TRBV5-1 with TRBJ2-7; 7 nucleotides line up with TRBD2. Germline V gene sequence: CDR1 SGHRS, CDR2 YFSETQ. The J segment lost 3 bases and the V segment lost 4 bases, leaving 10 bases of the junction unmatched. The CDR3 extends over 15 amino acids. The CDR3 is CASSPFPGEGYEQYF. The CDR3 coding sequence is TGCGCCAGCAGCCCCTTTCCCGGGGAGGGCTACGAGCAGTACTTC.

The chain uses TRBV6-1 and TRBJ1-5; D is possibly TRBD1 (5 bases). Trimming took off 5 bases at V and 0 bases at J, with 8 bases between the two ends. In germline, CDR1 is MNHNS, CDR2 SASEGT. This CDR3 comprises 14 residues. The CDR3: CASSNTGSNQPQHF. In DNA form, the CDR3 reads TGTGCCAGCAGTAATACAGGTAGCAATCAGCCCCAGCATTTT.

This clonotype was counted a few times. This chain links TRBV29-1 with TRBJ2-7; 12 positions agree with TRBD2. The length of the CDR3 is 14 residues. Germline assignment: CDR1 SQVTM and CDR2 ANQGSEA. The trim removed 6 bases at V and 2 bases at J, leaving 5 bases unmatched. The CDR3: CSVRGTSGPYEQYF. CDR3 sequence (DNA): TGCAGCGTCCGAGGGACTAGCGGGCCCTACGAGCAGTACTTC.

This clonotype has a count of ten or more. The V gene is TRBV28, the J gene TRBJ2-5; D is undetermined. CDR1 and CDR2 (germline): MDHEN, SYDVKM. The germline V and J ends were trimmed by 7 bases and 4 bases, with 10 bases remaining between them. This CDR3 has 12 residues. The CDR3 protein is CASKGIIETQYF. In nucleotides, the CDR3 is TGTGCCAGCAAGGGTATAATAGAGACCCAGTACTTC. Looking up the rest from reference TRBV28 and TRBJ2-5 gives the full variable domain: DVKVTQSSRYLVKRTGEKVFLECVQDMDHENMFWYRQDPGLGLRLIYFSYDVKMKEKGDIPEGYSVSREKKERFSLILESASTNQTSMYLCASKGIIETQYFGPGTRLLVL.

This clonotype was found a few times. This chain links TRBV7-8 with TRBJ2-7; TRBD1 aligns across 9 bases. The V and J ends lost 4 bases and 4 bases, in that order; junction bases with no gene match: 5. From germline, CDR1 is SGHVS and CDR2 FQNEAQ. The CDR3 spans 14 residues. DNA of the CDR3: TGTGCCAGCAGCTACGGGACAGGGAATTACGAGCAGTACTTC. Amino acid sequence: CASSYGTGNYEQYF.

This clonotype was counted only a few times. The CDR3 loop is CASSQVVGGSYNEQFF. CDR3 bases: TGCGCCAGCAGCCAAGTAGTGGGCGGCTCCTACAATGAGCAGTTCTTC. The chain employs TRBV4-1 and TRBJ2-1; D gene unclear. V lost 1 base to trimming and J lost 0 bases, with 10 bases between them. Germline V gives CDR1 MGHRA, CDR2 YSYEKL. This CDR3 has 16 residues.

In the case of this clonotype: Possible read error: a much larger clone is one base away. The CDR3 here is CASIQVGEETQYF. The CDR3 DNA reads as TGTGCCAGCATTCAGGTGGGAGAAGAGACCCAGTACTTC. The V and J genes are TRBV11-2 and TRBJ2-5; TRBD2 might be the D (5 bases). Germline loops: CDR1 SGHAT, CDR2 FQNNGV. The V gene lost 7 bases and the J gene lost 3 bases, with 12 bases spanning the gap. The CDR3 is 13 amino acids.